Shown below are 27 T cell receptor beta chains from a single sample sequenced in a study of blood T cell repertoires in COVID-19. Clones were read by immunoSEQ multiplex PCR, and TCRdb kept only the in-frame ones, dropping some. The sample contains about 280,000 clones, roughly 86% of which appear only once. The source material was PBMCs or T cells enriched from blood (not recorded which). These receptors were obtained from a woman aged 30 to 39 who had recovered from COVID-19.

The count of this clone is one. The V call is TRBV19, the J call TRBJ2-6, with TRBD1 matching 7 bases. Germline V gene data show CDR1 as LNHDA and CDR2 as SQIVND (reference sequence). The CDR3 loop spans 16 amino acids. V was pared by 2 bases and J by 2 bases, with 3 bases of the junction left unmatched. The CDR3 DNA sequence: TGTGCCAGTAGTATACAGACAGGGACTGGGGCCAACGTCCTGACTTTC. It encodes CASSIQTGTGANVLTF.

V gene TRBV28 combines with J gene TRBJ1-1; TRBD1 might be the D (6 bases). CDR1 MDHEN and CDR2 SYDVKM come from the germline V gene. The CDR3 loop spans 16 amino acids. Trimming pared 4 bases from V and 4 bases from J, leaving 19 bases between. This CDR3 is CASSSSGGGLGTEAFF. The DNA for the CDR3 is TGTGCCAGCAGTTCCTCTGGGGGGGGGCTTGGCACTGAAGCTTTCTTT. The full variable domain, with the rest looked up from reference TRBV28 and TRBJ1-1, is DVKVTQSSRYLVKRTGEKVFLECVQDMDHENMFWYRQDPGLGLRLIYFSYDVKMKEKGDIPEGYSVSREKKERFSLILESASTNQTSMYLCASSSSGGGLGTEAFFGQGTRLTVV.

The CDR3: CASSLDRHKEGNTIYF. The CDR3, as DNA: TGTGCCAGCAGTTTGGACAGGCATAAAGAAGGAAACACCATATATTTT. The chain joins TRBV28 to TRBJ1-3, with 7 nucleotides matching TRBD1. J was trimmed by 4 bases and V by 3 bases; bases with no gene match: 9. Germline V gives CDR1 MDHEN, CDR2 SYDVKM. This CDR3 has 16 amino acids.

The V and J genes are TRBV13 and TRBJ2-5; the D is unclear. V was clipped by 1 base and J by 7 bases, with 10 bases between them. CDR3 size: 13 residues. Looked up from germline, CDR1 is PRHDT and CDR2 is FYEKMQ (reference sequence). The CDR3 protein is CASSLAGFRTQYF. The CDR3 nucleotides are TGTGCCAGCAGCTTAGCAGGCTTTAGGACCCAGTACTTC. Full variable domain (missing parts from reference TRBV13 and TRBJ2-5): AAGVIQSPRHLIKEKRETATLKCYPIPRHDTVYWYQQGPGQDPQFLISFYEKMQSDKGSIPDRFSAQQFSDYHSELNMSSLELGDSALYFCASSLAGFRTQYFGPGTRLLVL.

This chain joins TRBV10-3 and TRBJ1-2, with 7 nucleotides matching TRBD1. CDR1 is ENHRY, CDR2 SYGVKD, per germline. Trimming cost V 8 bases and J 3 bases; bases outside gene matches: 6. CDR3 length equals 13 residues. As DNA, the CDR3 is TGTGCCATCCTAGGAGGGGGCGACTATGGCTACACCTTC. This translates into CAILGGGDYGYTF.

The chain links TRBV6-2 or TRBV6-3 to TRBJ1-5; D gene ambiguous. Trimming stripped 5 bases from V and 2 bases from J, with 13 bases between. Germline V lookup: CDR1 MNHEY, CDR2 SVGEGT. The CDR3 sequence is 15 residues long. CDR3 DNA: TGTGCCAGCAGTGAGCGAGGATTGGGCAATCAGCCCCAGCATTTT. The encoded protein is CASSERGLGNQPQHF.

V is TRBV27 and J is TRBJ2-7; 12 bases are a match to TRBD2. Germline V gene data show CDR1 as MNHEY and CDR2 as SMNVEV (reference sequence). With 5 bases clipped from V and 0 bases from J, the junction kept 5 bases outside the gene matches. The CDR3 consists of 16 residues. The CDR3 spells CASSIGLAGRSYEQYF. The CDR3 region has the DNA TGTGCCAGCAGTATCGGACTAGCGGGGCGCTCCTACGAGCAGTACTTC.

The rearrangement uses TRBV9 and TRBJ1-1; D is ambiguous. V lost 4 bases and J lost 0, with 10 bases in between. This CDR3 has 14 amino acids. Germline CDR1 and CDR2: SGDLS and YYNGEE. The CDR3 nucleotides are TGTGCCAGCAGCCTCCGGGAGATGAACACTGAAGCTTTCTTT. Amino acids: CASSLREMNTEAFF.

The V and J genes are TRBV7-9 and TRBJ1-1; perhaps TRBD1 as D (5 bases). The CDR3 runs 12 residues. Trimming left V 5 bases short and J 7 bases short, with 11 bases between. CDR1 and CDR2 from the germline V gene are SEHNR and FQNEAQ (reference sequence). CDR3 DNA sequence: TGTGCCAGCAGCCTCAGGGCCGATGAAGCTTTCTTT. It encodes CASSLRADEAFF.

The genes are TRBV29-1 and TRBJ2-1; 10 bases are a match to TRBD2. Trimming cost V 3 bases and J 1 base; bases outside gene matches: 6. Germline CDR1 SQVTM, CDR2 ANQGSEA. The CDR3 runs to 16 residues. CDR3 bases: TGCAGCGTTGAGGGGCTAGCGGGAGTATCCTACAATGAGCAGTTCTTC. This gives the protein CSVEGLAGVSYNEQFF.

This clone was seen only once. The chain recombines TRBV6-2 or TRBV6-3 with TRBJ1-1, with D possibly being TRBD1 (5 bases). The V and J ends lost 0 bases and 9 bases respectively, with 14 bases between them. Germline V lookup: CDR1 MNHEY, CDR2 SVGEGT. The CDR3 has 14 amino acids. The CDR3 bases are TGTGCCAGCAGTTACTCCCAGGGAGGTGTACAAGCTTTCTTT. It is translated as CASSYSQGGVQAFF.

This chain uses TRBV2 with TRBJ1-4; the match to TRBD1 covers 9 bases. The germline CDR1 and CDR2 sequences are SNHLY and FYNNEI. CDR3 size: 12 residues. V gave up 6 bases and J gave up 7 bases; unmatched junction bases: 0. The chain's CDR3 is CASRDRGEKLFF. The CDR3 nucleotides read TGTGCCAGCAGGGACAGGGGTGAAAAACTGTTTTTT. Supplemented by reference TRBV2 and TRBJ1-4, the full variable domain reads EPEVTQTPSHQVTQMGQEVILRCVPISNHLYFYWYRQILGQKVEFLVSFYNNEISEKSEIFDDQFSVERPDGSNFTLKIRSTKLEDSAMYFCASRDRGEKLFFGSGTQLSVL.

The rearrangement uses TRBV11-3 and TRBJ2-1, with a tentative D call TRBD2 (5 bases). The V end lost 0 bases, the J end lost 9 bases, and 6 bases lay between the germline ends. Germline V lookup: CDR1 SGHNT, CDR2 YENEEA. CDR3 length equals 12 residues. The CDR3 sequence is CASSLDRGEQFF. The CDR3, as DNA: TGTGCCAGCAGCTTAGACCGGGGTGAGCAGTTCTTC.

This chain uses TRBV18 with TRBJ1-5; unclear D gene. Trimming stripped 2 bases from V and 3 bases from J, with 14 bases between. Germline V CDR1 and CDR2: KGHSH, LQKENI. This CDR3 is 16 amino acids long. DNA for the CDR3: TGTGCCAGCTCACCAGTGGTTGAGGGCGCCAATCAGCCCCAGCATTTT. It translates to CASSPVVEGANQPQHF.

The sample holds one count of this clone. For the CDR3, the DNA is TGTGCCAGCAGCCCCCAGACAGGGAAACAAGAGACCCAGTACTTC. Its translation is CASSPQTGKQETQYF. The chain couples TRBV7-2 to TRBJ2-5, with 7 bases aligning to TRBD1. Germline assignment: CDR1 SGHTA and CDR2 FQGNSA. The CDR3 spans 15 residues. The V segment lost 5 bases and the J segment 2 bases; nucleotides outside the gene matches: 8.

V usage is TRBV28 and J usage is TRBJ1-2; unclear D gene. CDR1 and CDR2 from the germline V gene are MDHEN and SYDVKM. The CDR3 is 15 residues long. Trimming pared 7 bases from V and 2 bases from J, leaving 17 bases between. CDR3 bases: TGTGCCAGCAAATACCGTTCCGACAAGAACTATGGCTACACCTTC. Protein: CASKYRSDKNYGYTF.

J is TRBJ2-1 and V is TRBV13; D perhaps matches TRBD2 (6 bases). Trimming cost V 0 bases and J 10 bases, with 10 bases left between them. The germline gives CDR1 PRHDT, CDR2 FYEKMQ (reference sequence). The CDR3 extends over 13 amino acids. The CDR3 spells CASSLGAGGEQFF. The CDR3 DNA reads TGTGCCAGCAGCTTAGGGGCCGGAGGGGAGCAGTTCTTC.

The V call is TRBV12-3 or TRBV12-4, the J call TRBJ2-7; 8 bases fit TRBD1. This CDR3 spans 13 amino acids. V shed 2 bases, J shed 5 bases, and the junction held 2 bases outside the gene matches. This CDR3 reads CASSLTGGNEQYF. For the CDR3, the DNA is TGTGCCAGCAGTTTAACAGGGGGAAACGAGCAGTACTTC.

The CDR3 DNA is TGTGCCAGCAGTTTAGTCTCTATAACAACGGGACAGGGTGTGGGGAAACTGTTTTTT. Translating it yields CASSLVSITTGQGVGKLFF. The genes are TRBV27 and TRBJ1-4; TRBD1 matches at 9 bases. The CDR3 covers 19 residues. Germline V gene sequence: CDR1 MNHEY, CDR2 SMNVEV (reference sequence). The trim removed 2 bases at V and 11 bases at J, leaving 21 bases unmatched.

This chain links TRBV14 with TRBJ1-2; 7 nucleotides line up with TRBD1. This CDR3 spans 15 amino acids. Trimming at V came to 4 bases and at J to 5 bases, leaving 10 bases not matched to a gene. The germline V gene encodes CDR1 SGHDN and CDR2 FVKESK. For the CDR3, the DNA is TGTGCCAGCAGCCCCCGGACAGGCCGTAAATATGGCTACACCTTC. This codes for CASSPRTGRKYGYTF. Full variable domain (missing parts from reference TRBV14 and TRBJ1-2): EAGVTQFPSHSVIEKGQTVTLRCDPISGHDNLYWYRRVMGKEIKFLLHFVKESKQDESGMPNNRFLAERTGGTYSTLKVQPAELEDSGVYFCASSPRTGRKYGYTFGSGTRLTVV.

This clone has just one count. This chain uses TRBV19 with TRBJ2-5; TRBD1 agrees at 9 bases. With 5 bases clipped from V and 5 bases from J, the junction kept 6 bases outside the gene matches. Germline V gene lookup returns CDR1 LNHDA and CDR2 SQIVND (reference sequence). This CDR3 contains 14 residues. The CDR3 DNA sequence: TGTGCCAGTAGTCTCCGACAGGGGGGGGAGACCCAGTACTTC. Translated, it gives CASSLRQGGETQYF.

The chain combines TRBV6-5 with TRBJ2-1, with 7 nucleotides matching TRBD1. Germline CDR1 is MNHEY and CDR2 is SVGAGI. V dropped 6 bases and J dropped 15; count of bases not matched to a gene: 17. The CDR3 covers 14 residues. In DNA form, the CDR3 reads TGTGCCAGCAGGATGACAGGTGGTCAGGGGGTATCGTTCTTC. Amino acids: CASRMTGGQGVSFF.

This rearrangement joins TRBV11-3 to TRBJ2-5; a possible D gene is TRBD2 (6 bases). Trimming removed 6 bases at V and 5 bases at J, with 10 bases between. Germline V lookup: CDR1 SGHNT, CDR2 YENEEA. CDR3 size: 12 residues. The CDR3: CASSSGEETQYF. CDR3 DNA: TGTGCCAGCAGTTCGGGGGAGGAGACCCAGTACTTC.

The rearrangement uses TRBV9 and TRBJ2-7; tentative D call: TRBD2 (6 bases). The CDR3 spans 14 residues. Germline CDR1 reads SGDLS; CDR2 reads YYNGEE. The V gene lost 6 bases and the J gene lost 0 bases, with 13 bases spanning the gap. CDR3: CASTSGLSSYEQYF. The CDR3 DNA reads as TGTGCCAGCACCTCGGGACTCTCCTCCTACGAGCAGTACTTC. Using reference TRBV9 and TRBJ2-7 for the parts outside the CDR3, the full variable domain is DSGVTQTPKHLITATGQRVTLRCSPRSGDLSVYWYQQSLDQGLQFLIQYYNGEERAKGNILERFSAQQFPDLHSELNLSSLELGDSALYFCASTSGLSSYEQYFGPGTRLTVT.

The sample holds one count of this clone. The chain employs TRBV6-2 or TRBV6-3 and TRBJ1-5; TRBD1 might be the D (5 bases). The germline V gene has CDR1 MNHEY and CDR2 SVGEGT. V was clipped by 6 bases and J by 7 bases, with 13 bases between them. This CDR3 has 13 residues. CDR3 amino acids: CASSFRVNQPQHF. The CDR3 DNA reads TGTGCCAGCAGCTTCAGGGTAAACCAGCCCCAGCATTTT.

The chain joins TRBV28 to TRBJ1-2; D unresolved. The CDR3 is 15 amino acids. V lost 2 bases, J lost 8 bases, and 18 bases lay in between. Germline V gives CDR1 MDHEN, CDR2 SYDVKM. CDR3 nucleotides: TGTGCCAGCAGTTTACCCCTCACTACCCCTCAGGGCTACACCTTC. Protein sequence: CASSLPLTTPQGYTF.

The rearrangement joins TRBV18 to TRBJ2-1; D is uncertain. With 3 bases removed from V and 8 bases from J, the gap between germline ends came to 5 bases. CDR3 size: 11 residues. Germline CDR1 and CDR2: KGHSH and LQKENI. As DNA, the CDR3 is TGTGCCAGCTCACCGGCGGATGAGCAGTTCTTC. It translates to CASSPADEQFF.